Detailed here is one T cell receptor (beta chain). Its antigen is currently not known. Per-base quality was not reported, and no clone a single base away is much larger than it. The sample is drawn from a study of PD-L1 blockade in urothelial cancer (dated 2017 in TCRdb). For the study in its entirety: Every patient began therapy around 2014 and was given atezolizumab 1,200 mg intravenously every 3 weeks. Several patients achieved durable clinical benefit and roughly 20 did not. Blood samples gave median yields of approximately 130,000 T cells and 80,000 or so unique TCRs, along with a median clonality of about 0.084. Twenty-five of 29 patients were identified as males with urothelial cancer of bladder origin, and a prior smoking history was reported by 18 of 29 patients. Durable clinical benefit was defined as progression-free survival longer than 6 months, and TCR features were also tested against progression-free and overall survival. Patients had an ECOG performance status of 0 or 1 and had received between 0 and 3 prior chemotherapy regimens. Pretreatment tumor samples and matched peripheral blood, collected serially before and after atezolizumab treatment, underwent TCR sequencing. In the same patients who had TCR sequencing, pretreatment tumors also underwent whole exome sequencing and RNA sequencing. Blood samples were analyzed 3 weeks after the start of treatment (second dose) and 6 weeks after the start of treatment. Around 29 patients had pretreatment blood TCR-seq, roughly 25 had at least one posttreatment blood collection, and roughly 25 had tumor TCR-seq. An exploratory multi-omic analysis was conducted of the somatic, immune and clinical correlates of response to PD-L1 blockade with atezolizumab in urothelial cancer.

The cohort included 25 to 30 patients with locally advanced or metastatic urothelial carcinoma who were treated at Memorial Sloan Kettering on a trial protocol. Peripheral blood mononuclear cells were collected pretreatment and during treatment, with between 1 and 8 total time points obtained per patient. The Qiagen DNeasy Blood extraction kit was used to purify genomic DNA from total PBMCs and tumor samples. PBMCs were collected pretreatment and during treatment, and were isolated and stored as previously described. General conclusions and limits of the study: A pretreatment peripheral blood TCR clonality below the median was linked to improved progression-free and overall survival. Among patients with durable benefit, tumor-associated TCR clones showed greater expansion in peripheral blood 3 weeks after treatment started (n ≈ 23, p = 0.022). Because the sample size was small (n ≈ 27) and many exploratory analyses were performed, the results are intended to be hypothesis-generating.

The CDR3 starts with the cysteine, ends with the phenylalanine, and has 14 residues. The kept DNA is CDR3 alone, 42 bases in frame from the first base. Taken from the germline V gene (reference sequence), the CDR1 and CDR2 loops are LNHDA and SQIVND. From V the trimming removes 5 bases and from J it removes 8 bases, while the gene matches leave 5 bases of the junction unaccounted for. Each PCR received spiked-in synthetic TCR analog templates so that absolute template abundance could be estimated from read counts. Using the immunoSEQ assay, TCRbeta CDR3 regions were amplified from genomic DNA with bias-controlled V and J gene primers. Rearranged TCRbeta segments were sequenced at approximately 20X coverage. As for the authors' bioinformatics: Clustering was used to correct sequencing errors, and CDR3s were annotated against IMGT so that V, D and J genes could be assigned. Out-of-frame and stop-codon sequences were excluded, and only productive TCRbeta rearrangements were used in downstream analyses. Clonality was computed as one minus Shannon entropy normalized by the log of the number of unique productive sequences. Clones differing between time points or between blood and tumor were identified by Fisher's exact test with Benjamini-Hochberg correction at adjusted p below 0.01. TCRdb obtained this table from immuneACCESS and retained in-frame rearrangements with V and J assigned. These tables miss some clones; where compared with another copy, unresolved V genes account for less than half of the shortfall, and the remainder is unexplained. V, J and clone size reflect that table, while D and trimming were determined from the DNA. Present in this sample are about 51,000 clones, around 87% of which were seen just once. More than 15% of the sample rests with the top ten.

The sequencing used PBMCs, collected around atezolizumab (anti-PD-L1) treatment. The chain is assembled from TRBV19 and TRBJ2-1; 11 bases in the middle match TRBD2. The clonotype comes from a man in his 60s with urothelial cancer. CDR3 region: CASSLAGGQDEQFF. The bases are TGTGCCAGTAGTCTAGCGGGGGGCCAAGATGAGCAGTTCTTC.